The 7 T cell receptor beta chains in this list originate from one sample, sequenced in a study of OX40 agonist ivuxolimab in advanced cancers. Clones were sequenced by immunoSEQ multiplex PCR, and TCRdb holds only the in-frame ones, with some missing. The data hold approximately 77,000 clones, with less than 95% observed a single time. This specimen consisted of CD4+ or CD8+ T cells sorted from blood, obtained in a trial of the OX40 agonist ivuxolimab. These receptor sequences come from an adult with an advanced solid tumor such as melanoma, head and neck, liver or kidney cancer.

This sequence joins TRBV7-9 and TRBJ2-7; TRBD1 or TRBD2 may be the D gene (5 bases each). The ends were cut back, 4 bases at V and 3 bases at J, with 10 bases in the middle. CDR3 length: 13 residues. In germline, CDR1 is SEHNR, CDR2 FQNEAQ (reference sequence). CDR3 amino acids: CASSSGDVYEQYF. Here the CDR3 DNA reads TGTGCCAGCAGCTCCGGGGACGTCTACGAGCAGTACTTC.

The rearrangement joins TRBV4-2 to TRBJ2-7; 9 bases are a match to TRBD1. CDR3 length: 18 amino acids. Germline values: CDR1 LGHNA, CDR2 YNFKEQ. Trimming cost V 1 base and J 5 bases; bases outside gene matches: 15. CDR3 sequence: CASSQVPPSGTGMHEQYF. DNA of the CDR3: TGTGCCAGCAGCCAAGTTCCCCCATCCGGGACAGGGATGCACGAGCAGTACTTC.

The sample holds a few counts of this clone. The chain uses TRBV7-6 and TRBJ2-1, with D perhaps TRBD1 (6 bases). The CDR3 extends over 13 amino acids. The germline V and J ends were trimmed by 5 bases and 5 bases, with 10 bases remaining between them. Germline assignment: CDR1 SGHVS and CDR2 FNYEAQ. The CDR3 nucleotides are TGTGCCAGCAGCCTAGGACAGCACAATGAGCAGTTCTTC. Its protein product is CASSLGQHNEQFF.

This chain uses TRBV6-1 with TRBJ1-3; tentatively, D is TRBD1 (5 bases). Germline V gives CDR1 MNHNS, CDR2 SASEGT. The CDR3 is made up of 15 amino acids. Trimming removed 7 bases at V and 4 bases at J, with 17 bases between. CDR3 region: CASTKLGVLGNTIYF. The CDR3 coding sequence is TGTGCCAGCACCAAACTGGGGGTACTAGGAAACACCATATATTTT.

The V and J genes are TRBV6-1 and TRBJ1-2; perhaps TRBD1 as D (5 bases). The CDR3 is 14 amino acids. V was shortened by 6 bases and J by 0 bases, with 11 bases between the two germline ends. CDR1 and CDR2 from the germline V gene are MNHNS and SASEGT. CDR3 coding DNA: TGTGCCAGCAGGGGGGGAGTTTCTAACTATGGCTACACCTTC. It codes for CASRGGVSNYGYTF.

The CDR3 loop reads CASSLVPAGSSYEQYF. CDR3 DNA sequence: TGCGCCAGCAGCTTGGTCCCAGCGGGGAGCTCCTACGAGCAGTACTTC. The gene calls are TRBV5-1 and TRBJ2-7; the match to TRBD2 covers 7 bases. CDR1 and CDR2 from the germline V gene are SGHRS and YFSETQ. CDR3 length: 16 amino acids. V shed 0 bases and J 0 bases; nucleotides not matched to a gene: 6.

This sequence joins TRBV2 and TRBJ2-5; a possible D gene is TRBD2 (5 bases). The CDR3 runs 11 residues. Trimming cost V 8 bases and J 10 bases, with 14 bases left between them. The germline CDR1 and CDR2 sequences are SNHLY and FYNNEI. The CDR3 spells CASGSFRDQYF. The CDR3 DNA sequence: TGTGCCAGCGGAAGCTTCCGGGACCAGTACTTC.